This T cell receptor (beta chain) was sequenced for a study of blood T cell repertoires in COVID-19 (TCRdb year 2020). For the wider study: Collaborator samples came from the United States, Italy and Spain and covered acute and convalescent phases of COVID-19. The prospective study material was composed of cDNA or gDNA derived from T cells, B-cell-depleted T cells, or PBMCs. Subjects who had been exposed to COVID-19, were actively infected with it, or had recovered from it provided the deeply sampled blood TCRbeta repertoires that made up the dataset. The repertoires were released in a freely available public database intended as a resource for research on the immune response to SARS-CoV-2. Samples came from the ongoing ImmuneRACE study (first 160 participants) plus 1,254 subjects from 6 global collaborators. Nearly every sample came with metadata listing a de-identified subject ID, COVID-19 status, age in years and sex. Where HLA class I and class II types were available, the types were taken from metadata supplied by the sample provider, not from assay-based typing.

This clone occurred a few times. The clone's antigen remains unknown. Nothing much larger sits one base from this clone, and base qualities are not available. One collaborating source in Seattle enrolled patients while the patients were actively infected and followed the patients over time throughout the course of disease. Each collaborating institution followed its own protocols to collect whole blood in K2EDTA tubes. For TCRbeta analysis, collaborators shipped samples in one of three forms: frozen whole blood, isolated PBMCs, or DNA extracted from either of those sample types. The immunoSEQ Assay, a bias-controlled multiplex PCR, was used to amplify TCRbeta CDR3 regions from genomic DNA. The authors processed their data as follows. The number of nucleated cells in each sample was estimated from the amplification of reference gene primers within the assay. To quantify the absolute abundance of each unique TCRbeta CDR3 rearrangement, sequence reads were collapsed and filtered. For each sample, productive Simpson clonality was calculated by taking the square root of Simpson's diversity index across productive rearrangements. TCRdb re-hosts the immuneACCESS table, in-frame sequences only. Its copies lack some clones; in the studies checked, an unresolved V gene accounts for under half of them, and the cause for the rest is not known. That table furnishes V, J and clone size, whereas the DNA furnished D and trimming. The sample records 200,000 to 250,000 clones, roughly 80% of which are singletons. Roughly 5.5% of the sample rests with the top ten.

V sheds 5 bases and J sheds 7 bases, leaving 15 bases between their ends. Inclusive of the bounding cysteine and phenylalanine, the CDR3 is 13 residues long. Solely the CDR3 DNA is kept, with 39 bases framed from the first base. The CDR1 and CDR2 encoded by the germline V gene are SQVTM and ANQGSEA. The research as a whole found: Clinical and demographic metadata were provided uncurated, with the amount varying by source and participant.

The chain was built from TRBV29-1 and TRBJ2-1; perhaps TRBD1 is the D gene, with 6 bases matching. The receptor was isolated from a woman in her seventies with COVID-19, enrolled during active disease. Sequencing input: peripheral blood. The bases read TGCAGCGTTCAGGGGCTTGGTAGAAATGAGCAGTTCTTC. Its product reads: CSVQGLGRNEQFF.